This T cell receptor beta chain was sequenced in a study of blood T cell repertoires in COVID-19. Across the whole study: Samples taken during acute and convalescent COVID-19 were collected in the United States, Italy and Spain. From T cells, B-cell-depleted T cells, or PBMCs came the material, which was cDNA or gDNA.

As originally analysed: Amplification of reference gene primers provided the estimated nucleated cell counts. Produced via immunoSEQ multiplex PCR; TCRdb's table is partial and in-frame only. V, J and clone size derive from that table, while D and trimming were established from the DNA sequence. The data hold about 240,000 clones, with 82% observed a single time. This CDR3 contains 14 residues. The germline V gene encodes CDR1 MNHEY and CDR2 SVGAGI. V dropped 6 bases and J dropped 2; count of bases not matched to a gene: 5. The genes are TRBV6-5 and TRBJ1-1; TRBD1 matches 8 bases. The sample consisted of peripheral blood. This clonotype was obtained from a woman between 18 and 30 years old with acute or convalescent COVID-19. CDR3: CASRRGQGNTEAFF. The CDR3 coding sequence is TGTGCCAGCAGACGAGGACAGGGTAACACTGAAGCTTTCTTT.